This T cell receptor (beta chain) was sequenced during a study of graft-versus-host responses after intestinal transplantation. The overall study: Multivisceral, liver-intestinal, or isolated intestinal transplants were performed in recipients. Overall study results and limits: High graft-versus-host to host-versus-graft clonal ratios were found in allografts of patients who had graft-donor T cell macrochimerism. Recipient marrow held GvH clones, some first seen in ileum or blood.

A note on this clone: What it binds is unknown.

The repertoire was sequenced with immunoSEQ multiplex PCR; TCRdb's copy has only in-frame clones and lacks some. The repertoire holds more than 95,000 clones, with over 85% as singletons. Germline assignment: CDR1 PRHDT and CDR2 FYEKMQ (reference sequence). V lost 5 bases to trimming and J lost 0 bases; unmatched junction nucleotides: 0. The CDR3 has 14 residues. The chain uses TRBV13 and TRBJ2-5; TRBD2 aligns across 10 bases. The TCR comes from a human donor who received an intestinal transplant. The sample was unstimulated CD8+ T cells sorted from spleen or lymph node cells, taken before intestinal transplant. The CDR3 region has the DNA TGTGCCAGCAGCGGGACTAGCGACCAAGAGACCCAGTACTTC. The encoded protein is CASSGTSDQETQYF.